This T cell receptor beta chain was sequenced for a study of human T cells and chemical hapten exposure. Whole-study findings and limits: No shift was seen in TCRs above 1 in 1000 frequency with DPC sensitization.

V gave up 3 bases and J gave up 5 bases, with 4 bases separating them. The CDR3 consists of 10 residues. Germline CDR1 and CDR2: DFQATT and SNEGSKA (reference sequence). As the library was built, unique molecular identifiers were attached to individual cDNA molecules. MiXCR, run by TCRdb on the RACE reads, gives a single entry per CDR3 protein. This sample has 380,000 or so distinct CDR3 sequences; 5.5% occur once, and the top ten carry over 7%. Time point noted: pre-sensitization, week 0. Treatment here: therapeutic diphenylcyclopropenone sensitization with weekly scalp DPC. This clonotype came up many times. Antigen specificity is unknown.

The chain carries TRBV20-1 and TRBJ1-1, with D hard to call. This clonotype was sampled from a woman aged 18-35 years with alopecia areata. Some clones in this sample may be carry-over from other donors' samples. The source material was whole blood, sampled in connection with sensitization to the hapten diphenylcyclopropenone (DPC). The CDR3 DNA follows: TGCAGTGCTAGGTGGACTGAAGCTTTCTTT. As protein: CSARWTEAFF.